Below, 19 T cell receptor beta chains from the same sample are listed, as sequenced in a study of regulatory T cells in long-lasting Graves disease. Time point meaning: newly diagnosed GD, antithyroid drugs for less than 3 months. Preparation of the TCR library used RNA extracted from PBMCs. For TCR beta, libraries came from iRepertoire HTBI primers and Arm-PCR of CDR3 regions. TCRdb re-derived calls from the multiplex PCR reads in MiXCR, one entry per CDR3 protein. This table has more than 450,000 distinct CDR3 sequences, around 13% appearing once. These same records also appear under a second study, on T cells in Graves' hyperthyroidism and ophthalmopathy.

The source was peripheral blood mononuclear cells (PBMCs), collected at new diagnosis, from a patient treated with antithyroid drugs. Receptors were obtained from a woman aged 25 to 45 with Graves disease.

In its sample, this clonotype was seen many times. V and J are TRBV11-2 and TRBJ2-1, with 14 bases that match TRBD2. Germline V CDR1 and CDR2: SGHAT, FQNNGV. CDR3 length equals 16 residues. Trimming removed 5 bases from V and 12 bases from J; junction bases left unmatched: 12. The CDR3 DNA is TGTGCCAGCAGCGGACCCAGGGGACTAGCGGGAGTACGGCAGTTCTTC. This translates into CASSGPRGLAGVRQFF.

This clonotype was recorded at least ten times. This chain links TRBV11-2 with TRBJ1-4, with 8 bases that match TRBD1. CDR3 length: 15 amino acids. J gave up 8 bases and V 2 bases, and 7 bases lay outside the gene matches. Germline CDR1 reads SGHAT; CDR2 reads FQNNGV. The CDR3 DNA reads TGTGCCAGCAGCTTACCCCTCGGACAGGGCGAAAAACTGTTTTTT. This sequence encodes CASSLPLGQGEKLFF.

This clonotype was detected only a few times. CDR3 DNA sequence: TGTGCCAGCAGCGATCTCTTACGGGGCAATGAGCAGTTCTTC. Translating it yields CASSDLLRGNEQFF. This chain links TRBV12-3 or TRBV12-4 with TRBJ2-1; D perhaps matches TRBD2 (5 bases). V was shortened by 6 bases and J by 6 bases, with 15 bases between the two germline ends. The CDR3 covers 14 residues.

This clonotype was seen many times. V is TRBV3-1 and J is TRBJ2-7, with D unclear. Deletions cut 4 bases from V and 3 bases from J, with 10 bases between. Looked up from germline, CDR1 is LGHDT and CDR2 is YNNKEL (reference sequence). The CDR3 has 13 residues. CDR3 sequence reads: CASSPTWVYEQYF. CDR3 coding DNA: TGTGCCAGCAGCCCGACCTGGGTCTACGAGCAGTACTTC.

The chain carries TRBV9 and TRBJ2-7, with D hard to call. The CDR3 runs to 14 residues. Germline-derived CDR1 and CDR2 are SGDLS and YYNGEE. V lost 0 bases and J lost 6, with 13 bases in between. For the CDR3, the DNA is TGTGCCAGCAGCGTAGGGCAGCTCCCCTCCGAGCAGTACTTC. Translating gives CASSVGQLPSEQYF. Supplemented by reference TRBV9 and TRBJ2-7, the full variable domain reads DSGVTQTPKHLITATGQRVTLRCSPRSGDLSVYWYQQSLDQGLQFLIQYYNGEERAKGNILERFSAQQFPDLHSELNLSSLELGDSALYFCASSVGQLPSEQYFGPGTRLTVT.

The table lists this clonotype with many counts. The rearrangement links TRBV11-1 to TRBJ2-5; 8 nucleotides agree with TRBD1. The V gene end was trimmed by 5 bases and the J gene end by 2 bases; junction bases not matched to a gene: 4. This CDR3 comprises 14 residues. Germline assignment: CDR1 SGHAT and CDR2 FQDESV (reference sequence). CDR3 sequence reads: CASSVRQGQETQYF. The CDR3 coding sequence is TGTGCCAGCAGCGTACGACAGGGGCAAGAGACCCAGTACTTC.

Many counts were recorded for this clonotype. The chain couples TRBV2 to TRBJ2-7; TRBD1 might be the D (6 bases). This CDR3 contains 13 residues. CDR1 is SNHLY, CDR2 FYNNEI, per germline. Between the trimmed V and J ends, which lost 6 bases and 8 bases, there was a span of 17 bases. As DNA, the CDR3 is TGTGCCAGCAGCGCCGACAGGCCGACCCAGCAGTACTTC. Its translation: CASSADRPTQQYF.

This clonotype has just a few counts. Possible read error: a much larger clone is one base away. The CDR3 carries no conserved terminal phenylalanine or tryptophan, so it likely arises from a read error. This sequence joins TRBV20-1 and TRBJ2-7, with D possibly being TRBD2 (5 bases). Trimming left V 0 bases short and J 2 bases short, with 14 bases between. Germline V CDR1 and CDR2: DFQATT, SNEGSKA (reference sequence). CDR3 length: 15 residues. CDR3 sequence reads: CSARDTKRSPYEQYL. The CDR3 DNA is TGCAGTGCTAGAGATACGAAGCGGAGCCCCTACGAGCAGTACCTC.

To note about this clonotype: The junction and the germline gene differ at one end; a read error may be behind it. This chain uses TRBV7-7 with TRBJ2-3, with D unclear. The J call is doubtful: the DNA matches TRBJ2-5 better. CDR1 SSHAT and CDR2 FNYEAQ come from the germline V gene (reference sequence). CDR3 size: 14 residues. The CDR3 DNA sequence: TGTGCTAGCAGCTTAGATACACTACAGGAGACCCAGTACTTC. This gives the protein CASSLDTLQETQYF.

This clonotype was counted at least ten times. This rearrangement joins TRBV20-1 to TRBJ2-6; D is possibly TRBD1 or TRBD2 (5 bases each). V dropped 6 bases and J dropped 2 bases, with 14 bases sitting between them. CDR1 is DFQATT and CDR2 is SNEGSKA in the germline V gene (reference sequence). This CDR3 has 15 amino acids. This chain's CDR3 is CSAPPRGPGANVLTF. For the CDR3, the DNA is TGCAGTGCCCCCCCGAGGGGACCTGGGGCCAACGTCCTGACTTTC.

The sample holds many counts of this clonotype. The chain is built from TRBV27 and TRBJ2-3, with 10 bases that match TRBD2. The length of the CDR3 is 17 residues. The J segment lost 1 base and the V segment lost 6 bases, leaving 10 bases of the junction unmatched. CDR1 and CDR2 (germline): MNHEY, SMNVEV (reference sequence). Written as DNA, the CDR3 is TGTGCCAGCAGATCAGACGCCGGGACTAGCGGCACAGATACGCAGTATTTT. Translation: CASRSDAGTSGTDTQYF.

This clonotype came up a few times. V gene TRBV5-1 combines with J gene TRBJ2-7, with 11 bases matching TRBD2. This CDR3 contains 15 residues. Germline CDR1 is SGHRS and CDR2 is YFSETQ. V lost 4 bases and J lost 6; bases outside the gene matches: 9. The CDR3 here is CASSVIAGGLFEQYF. The CDR3 region has the DNA TGCGCCAGCAGCGTTATAGCGGGAGGGCTCTTCGAGCAGTACTTC.

This clonotype occurred many times. The CDR3 loop reads CSARAPERVYEQYF. CDR3 bases: TGCAGTGCTAGGGCGCCCGAACGGGTATACGAGCAGTACTTC. The chain joins TRBV20-1 to TRBJ2-7, with D uncertain. The V gene's germline CDR1 is DFQATT and CDR2 SNEGSKA (reference sequence). This CDR3 has 14 residues. The V and J ends lost 3 bases and 4 bases respectively, with 16 bases between them.

This clonotype came up many times. V is TRBV2 and J is TRBJ2-7; D gene uncertain. Deletions cut 5 bases from V and 3 bases from J, with 14 bases between. CDR1 SNHLY and CDR2 FYNNEI come from the germline V gene. The CDR3 covers 14 residues. This CDR3 reads CASSTHPRVYEQYF. Written as DNA, the CDR3 is TGTGCCAGCAGTACCCACCCCCGGGTCTACGAGCAGTACTTC.

As concerns this clonotype: A much larger clone differs from this one at a single base, so this may be a read error. V and J are TRBV20-1 and TRBJ2-3, with D uncertain. Germline-derived CDR1 and CDR2 are DFQATT and SNEGSKA (reference sequence). The CDR3 loop spans 15 amino acids. V was clipped by 1 base and J by 0 bases, with 11 bases between them. In nucleotides, the CDR3 is TGCAGTGCTAGAGTTTGGTGGGGAAGCACAGATACGCAGTATTTT. Encoded protein: CSARVWWGSTDTQYF.

The chain uses TRBV29-1 and TRBJ2-1; D uncertain. Germline CDR1 and CDR2: SQVTM and ANQGSEA. V was shortened by 4 bases and J by 13 bases, with 8 bases between the two germline ends. CDR3 length: 9 amino acids. The CDR3 nucleotides are TGCAGCGTTGCCTCATTTCAGTTCTTC. Its translation: CSVASFQFF.

The chain recombines TRBV19 with TRBJ1-5; the D is unclear. CDR3 length equals 14 residues. The germline V gene has CDR1 LNHDA and CDR2 SQIVND (reference sequence). The CDR3 region is CVTVKGIRNQPQHF. CDR3 DNA: TGTGTCACAGTAAAGGGAATACGCAATCAGCCCCAGCATTTT.

This clonotype was counted between two and nine times. The chain links TRBV30 to TRBJ2-7, with 10 nucleotides matching TRBD2. The CDR3 has 13 amino acids. Germline lookup yields CDR1 GTSNPN and CDR2 SVGIG (reference sequence). V gave up 0 bases and J gave up 4 bases; unmatched junction bases: 0. CDR3: CAWSVAGGYEQYF. Written as DNA, the CDR3 is TGTGCCTGGAGTGTAGCGGGAGGGTACGAGCAGTACTTC.

The gene calls are TRBV7-9 and TRBJ2-1, with unresolved D. Germline V gene sequence: CDR1 SEHNR, CDR2 FQNEAQ (reference sequence). V lost 0 bases and J lost 14, with 14 bases in between. CDR3 length equals 13 residues. The CDR3 nucleotides are TGTGCCAGCAGCTTAGCGCAGGAAGATAGGGAGTTCTTC. It codes for CASSLAQEDREFF.